This TCR beta chain was identified in a study of blood T cell repertoires in COVID-19. In the study overall: The United States, Italy and Spain were the sources of the acute and convalescent COVID-19 samples. T cells, B-cell-depleted T cells, or PBMCs supplied cDNA or gDNA.

Sequencing used immunoSEQ multiplex PCR; TCRdb keeps in-frame clones, though not all of them. The repertoire includes about 200,000 clones, around 83% of them detected once, and roughly 8% sits in the top ten. Germline lookup yields CDR1 SGHDT and CDR2 YYEEEE. The CDR3 loop spans 16 amino acids. V gave up 0 bases and J gave up 4 bases, with 16 bases separating them. Enrolment of Seattle patients took place during active infection, and they were followed longitudinally. The sample taken for sequencing was peripheral blood. The chain joins TRBV5-6 to TRBJ1-2; tentative D call: TRBD1 (5 bases). The origin of this receptor is an elderly woman with COVID-19, enrolled during active disease. CDR3 sequence: CASSLAPQGGIYGYTF. CDR3 nucleotide sequence: TGTGCCAGCAGCTTGGCTCCGCAGGGAGGGATCTATGGCTACACCTTC. Together with reference TRBV5-6 and TRBJ1-2, the CDR3 gives the full variable domain: DAGVTQSPTHLIKTRGQQVTLRCSPKSGHDTVSWYQQALGQGPQFIFQYYEEEERQRGNFPDRFSGHQFPNYSSELNVNALLLGDSALYLCASSLAPQGGIYGYTFGSGTRLTVV.